Each of the 27 T cell receptor beta chains below was sequenced from the same sample in a study of T cell responses to AZD1222 COVID-19 vaccine. Sequenced by immunoSEQ multiplex PCR; TCRdb stores in-frame clones only, minus some. The sample has tens of thousands of clones, roughly 92% seen once; the top ten hold 2.5% to 3.5%. Sequencing used peripheral blood, obtained 28 days after the second AZD1222 dose. The receptors here all came from an adult who received the AZD1222 COVID-19 vaccine.

This chain connects TRBV3-1 (or the pseudogene TRBV3-2) to TRBJ1-5, with D unclear. The germline gives CDR1 LGHDT, CDR2 YNNKEL (reference sequence). There are 13 residues in the CDR3. Between the trimmed V and J ends, which lost 3 bases and 2 bases, there was a span of 5 bases. CDR3 region: CASSHGGNQPQHF. Here the CDR3 DNA reads TGTGCCAGCAGCCATGGGGGCAATCAGCCCCAGCATTTT.

The gene calls are TRBV7-2 and TRBJ1-5; D not resolved. This CDR3 spans 15 amino acids. V was cut by 5 bases and J by 6 bases, with 17 bases left in between. From germline, CDR1 is SGHTA and CDR2 FQGNSA. In DNA form, the CDR3 reads TGTGCCAGCAGCCCTGCGAGTGTGGGTGGTCAGCCCCAGCATTTT. Translating gives CASSPASVGGQPQHF.

The V and J genes are TRBV7-7 and TRBJ2-1, with 10 bases aligning to TRBD2. In germline, CDR1 is SSHAT, CDR2 FNYEAQ (reference sequence). The trim removed 3 bases at V and 7 bases at J, leaving 12 bases unmatched. The CDR3 extends over 17 amino acids. The CDR3, as DNA: TGTGCCAGCAGCTTGACGAGCGGGGGGGGCCAGTGGAATGAGCAGTTCTTC. This encodes CASSLTSGGGQWNEQFF. The whole variable domain, filled in from reference TRBV7-7 and TRBJ2-1, reads GAGVSQSPRYKVTKRGQDVTLRCDPISSHATLYWYQQALGQGPEFLTYFNYEAQPDKSGLPSDRFSAERPEGSISTLTIQRTEQRDSAMYRCASSLTSGGGQWNEQFFGPGTRLTVL.

J is TRBJ1-6 and V is TRBV19; weak D call: TRBD1 (5 bases). Germline values: CDR1 LNHDA, CDR2 SQIVND (reference sequence). The CDR3 consists of 17 residues. Trimming pared 3 bases from V and 0 bases from J, leaving 12 bases between. In nucleotides, the CDR3 is TGTGCCAGTAGTATGGGACTGGACGGCTCCTATAATTCACCCCTCCACTTT. Its translation: CASSMGLDGSYNSPLHF. Drawing the rest from reference TRBV19 and TRBJ1-6, the complete variable domain is DGGITQSPKYLFRKEGQNVTLSCEQNLNHDAMYWYRQDPGQGLRLIYYSQIVNDFQKGDIAEGYSVSREKKESFPLTVTSAQKNPTAFYLCASSMGLDGSYNSPLHFGNGTRLTVT.

This clone was seen once. This chain connects TRBV15 to TRBJ1-5; no firm D call. Trimming shortened V by 0 bases and J by 3 bases, and 3 bases separated the two germline ends. Germline V gene lookup returns CDR1 LNHNV and CDR2 YYDKDF (reference sequence). The CDR3 has 13 amino acids. CDR3 loop: CATSRDYNQPQHF. CDR3 bases: TGTGCCACCAGCAGAGATTACAATCAGCCCCAGCATTTT.

The CDR3 bases are TGTGCCAGCAGCCCTCCTGGGACAGATACGCAGTATTTT. This sequence encodes CASSPPGTDTQYF. The V gene is TRBV7-3, the J gene TRBJ2-3; no definite D call. Germline V gene data show CDR1 as SGHTA and CDR2 as FQGTGA. The CDR3 has 13 amino acids. Trimming shortened V by 5 bases and J by 3 bases, and 9 bases separated the two germline ends.

The gene calls are TRBV6-2 or TRBV6-3 and TRBJ2-4; TRBD2 aligns across 13 bases. The CDR3 has 20 amino acids. The V gene end was trimmed by 0 bases and the J gene end by 0 bases; junction bases not matched to a gene: 8. CDR1 is MNHEY, CDR2 SVGEGT, per germline. CDR3 region: CASSYSIATSGGKAKNIQYF. In nucleotides, the CDR3 is TGTGCCAGCAGTTACTCGATAGCGACTAGCGGGGGGAAAGCCAAAAACATTCAGTACTTC.

This chain joins TRBV10-1 and TRBJ2-2; 7 nucleotides agree with TRBD2. The CDR3 extends over 15 amino acids. V lost 8 bases, J lost 2 bases, and 8 bases stayed unmatched. Per the germline V gene, CDR1 is WNHNN and CDR2 is SYGVQD (reference sequence). The CDR3 DNA reads TGCGCCAGCTACTTACGGGGGGAAAACACCGGGGAGCTGTTTTTT. Its protein product is CASYLRGENTGELFF.

The CDR3 DNA sequence: TGTGCCAGCCGAGTGGGGGGGACCATGAACACTGAAGCTTTCTTT. Encoded protein: CASRVGGTMNTEAFF. The chain is built from TRBV28 and TRBJ1-1, with TRBD1 as a possible D gene (5 bases). V lost 8 bases, J lost 0 bases, and 16 bases lay in between. Germline V gene sequence: CDR1 MDHEN, CDR2 SYDVKM. The CDR3 contains 15 residues. Full variable domain (missing parts from reference TRBV28 and TRBJ1-1): DVKVTQSSRYLVKRTGEKVFLECVQDMDHENMFWYRQDPGLGLRLIYFSYDVKMKEKGDIPEGYSVSREKKERFSLILESASTNQTSMYLCASRVGGTMNTEAFFGQGTRLTVV.

The chain has TRBV7-3 and TRBJ1-1, with no clear D. This CDR3 region has 13 residues. The germline V gene has CDR1 SGHTA and CDR2 FQGTGA. The V gene lost 5 bases and the J gene lost 1 base, with 8 bases spanning the gap. The CDR3 reads CASSKDGNTEAFF. CDR3 in DNA: TGTGCCAGCAGCAAAGACGGGAACACTGAAGCTTTCTTT.

In its sample, this clone was seen once. The rearrangement joins TRBV3-1 (or the pseudogene TRBV3-2) to TRBJ1-4, with D unresolved. The CDR3 loop spans 15 amino acids. Looked up from germline, CDR1 is LGHDT and CDR2 is YNNKEL (reference sequence). The V and J ends lost 1 base and 2 bases respectively, with 8 bases between them. The CDR3 spells CASSQGPATNEKLFF. The CDR3 DNA reads as TGTGCCAGCAGCCAAGGTCCAGCGACTAATGAAAAACTGTTTTTT.

This sequence joins TRBV19 and TRBJ2-1; D uncertain. Deletions cut 6 bases from V and 5 bases from J, with 17 bases between. The germline V gene encodes CDR1 LNHDA and CDR2 SQIVND (reference sequence). The CDR3 totals 15 residues. Written as DNA, the CDR3 is TGTGCCAGTAGCCGCCCGGGTAGAATGGACAATGAGCAGTTCTTC. The encoded protein is CASSRPGRMDNEQFF.

The chain is built from TRBV4-3 and TRBJ2-6; 7 bases align to TRBD1. Per the germline V gene, CDR1 is LGHNA and CDR2 is YSLEER. The ends lost 3 bases at V and 1 base at J; junction bases unmatched: 9. The CDR3 has 18 amino acids. The CDR3 loop reads CASSQRRQGKSGANVLTF. CDR3 sequence (DNA): TGCGCCAGCAGCCAGAGGCGACAGGGAAAATCTGGGGCCAACGTCCTGACTTTC.

This clone was observed once. The J gene is TRBJ1-5, the V gene TRBV24-1; D uncertain. CDR3 size: 16 residues. Germline V CDR1 and CDR2: KGHDR, SFDVKD. V lost 3 bases and J 2 bases, leaving 13 bases between the germline ends. The CDR3: CATSDSKGTGNQPQHF. CDR3 DNA: TGTGCCACCAGTGATAGCAAGGGTACGGGCAATCAGCCCCAGCATTTT.

The chain links TRBV28 to TRBJ1-4; no definite D call. Germline V gene data show CDR1 as MDHEN and CDR2 as SYDVKM. The CDR3 has 12 residues. Deletions cut 6 bases from V and 8 bases from J, with 10 bases between. The CDR3 DNA reads TGTGCCAGCAGCCGCCAATGGGAAAAACTGTTTTTT. This gives the protein CASSRQWEKLFF.

The V and J genes are TRBV6-1 and TRBJ1-2; no definite D call. This CDR3 has 15 residues. From germline, CDR1 is MNHNS and CDR2 SASEGT. With 3 bases removed from V and 4 bases from J, the gap between germline ends came to 15 bases. The CDR3 bases are TGTGCCAGCAGTGAGAGTTGGGTGACTGGCTATGGCTACACCTTC. Its protein is CASSESWVTGYGYTF.

This clone was seen a single time. The V gene is TRBV18, the J gene TRBJ1-3; TRBD1 might be the D (6 bases). V lost 1 base to trimming and J lost 1 base, with 14 bases between them. The germline gives CDR1 KGHSH, CDR2 LQKENI. The CDR3 is 17 amino acids. CDR3 in DNA: TGTGCCAGCTCACCACTTACAGGGCAGAAGTCTGGAAACACCATATATTTT. Translated: CASSPLTGQKSGNTIYF.

The chain joins TRBV7-2 to TRBJ1-5, with D hard to call. Trimming cost V 3 bases and J 3 bases, with 9 bases left between them. Germline loops: CDR1 SGHTA, CDR2 FQGNSA. This CDR3 comprises 14 residues. The CDR3 reads CASSFGRNNQPQHF. As DNA, the CDR3 is TGTGCCAGCAGCTTTGGACGGAACAATCAGCCCCAGCATTTT.

The genes are TRBV19 and TRBJ1-1; D unresolved. This CDR3 spans 13 amino acids. Germline V gene data show CDR1 as LNHDA and CDR2 as SQIVND (reference sequence). V dropped 7 bases and J dropped 4 bases, with 13 bases sitting between them. The CDR3 region has the DNA TGTGCCAGTACCATCGGTCCGGGCACTGAAGCTTTCTTT. Translation: CASTIGPGTEAFF.

V is TRBV5-1 and J is TRBJ2-2; D not resolved. The ends were cut back, 2 bases at V and 3 bases at J, with 5 bases in the middle. The CDR3 extends over 13 amino acids. Germline V gene lookup returns CDR1 SGHRS and CDR2 YFSETQ. Here the CDR3 DNA reads TGCGCCAGCAGCTTTGGAGACACCGGGGAGCTGTTTTTT. It codes for CASSFGDTGELFF.

This chain's CDR3 is CASSLEGGEGETQYF. For the CDR3, the DNA is TGTGCCAGCAGCTTAGAAGGAGGGGAGGGGGAGACCCAGTACTTC. The chain combines TRBV7-2 with TRBJ2-5; 7 bases fit TRBD2. Germline trimming cut 1 base from V and 5 bases from J; bases unmatched to any gene: 7. Per germline, CDR1 SGHTA and CDR2 FQGNSA. There are 15 residues in the CDR3. Full variable domain (rest looked up from reference TRBV7-2 and TRBJ2-5): GAGVSQSPSNKVTEKGKDVELRCDPISGHTALYWYRQSLGQGLEFLIYFQGNSAPDKSGLPSDRFSAERTGGSVSTLTIQRTQQEDSAVYLCASSLEGGEGETQYFGPGTRLLVL.

This rearrangement joins TRBV27 to TRBJ2-7, with 13 positions matching TRBD2. Germline V gene data show CDR1 as MNHEY and CDR2 as SMNVEV (reference sequence). Trimming cost V 7 bases and J 0 bases; bases outside gene matches: 12. This CDR3 is 18 amino acids long. The CDR3 DNA reads TGTGCCAGCACCGACACTAGCGGGGGGGCTGGAATCTCCTACGAGCAGTACTTC. Its translation: CASTDTSGGAGISYEQYF.

The V gene is TRBV30, the J gene TRBJ1-5; no clear D gene. Germline assignment: CDR1 GTSNPN and CDR2 SVGIG (reference sequence). Trimming removed 1 base at V and 5 bases at J, with 6 bases between. The CDR3 is made up of 12 amino acids. The CDR3 bases are TGTGCCTGGAGTGATCCCCATCAGCCCCAGCATTTT. Protein: CAWSDPHQPQHF. The full variable domain, completed using reference TRBV30 and TRBJ1-5, is SQTIHQWPATLVQPVGSPLSLECTVEGTSNPNLYWYRQAAGRGLQLLFYSVGIGQISSEVPQNLSASRPQDRQFILSSKKLLLSDSGFYLCAWSDPHQPQHFGDGTRLSIL.

The V call is TRBV6-5, the J call TRBJ1-3; the D is unclear. Trimming took off 6 bases at V and 0 bases at J, with 12 bases between the two ends. Germline values: CDR1 MNHEY, CDR2 SVGAGI. The CDR3 loop spans 15 amino acids. This CDR3 reads CASSPTDYSGNTIYF. In DNA, the CDR3 is TGTGCCAGCAGCCCCACTGATTACTCTGGAAACACCATATATTTT.

The V gene is TRBV4-3, the J gene TRBJ2-3, with 15 bases aligning to TRBD2. V dropped 5 bases and J dropped 5; count of bases not matched to a gene: 5. Germline V gene sequence: CDR1 LGHNA, CDR2 YSLEER. This CDR3 comprises 16 residues. The CDR3 here is CASSRTSGGAGDTQYF. CDR3 nucleotide sequence: TGCGCCAGCAGCAGGACTAGCGGGGGGGCGGGAGATACGCAGTATTTT.

Turning to this clone: One end of the junction does not line up with germline, which may come from a read error. The chain uses TRBV12-3 or TRBV12-4 and TRBJ1-4; TRBD1 might be the D (5 bases). The CDR3 length is 13 residues. CDR3 in DNA: TGTGCCAGCAGTTTAGCAGCCCCTCGGGGCCACATTTTT. It translates to CASSLAAPRGHIF.

The chain links TRBV15 to TRBJ1-5; a weak D match, TRBD1 (5 bases). The CDR3 extends over 14 amino acids. CDR1 is LNHNV and CDR2 is YYDKDF in the germline V gene (reference sequence). The V end was cut by 3 bases, the J end by 5 bases, with 11 bases between. The CDR3 loop reads CATSRGTEYQPQHF. The CDR3 DNA sequence: TGTGCCACCAGCAGGGGGACCGAGTATCAGCCCCAGCATTTT.